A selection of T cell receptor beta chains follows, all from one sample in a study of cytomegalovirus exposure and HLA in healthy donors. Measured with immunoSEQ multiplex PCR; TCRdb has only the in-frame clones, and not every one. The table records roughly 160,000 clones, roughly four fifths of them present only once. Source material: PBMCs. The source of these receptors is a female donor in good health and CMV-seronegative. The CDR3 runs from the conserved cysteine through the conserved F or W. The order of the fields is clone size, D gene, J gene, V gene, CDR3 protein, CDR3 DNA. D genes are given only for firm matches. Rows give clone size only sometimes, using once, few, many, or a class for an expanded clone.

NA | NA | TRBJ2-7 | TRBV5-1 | CASSITHRGLTPDYEQYF | TGCGCCAGCAGCATAACACACCGAGGACTAACCCCGGACTACGAGCAGTACTTC
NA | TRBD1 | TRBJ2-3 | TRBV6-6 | CASSLTGSTDTQYF | TGTGCCAGCAGCCTGACAGGGTCCACAGATACGCAGTATTTT
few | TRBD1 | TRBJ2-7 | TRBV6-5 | CASSPGQSYEQYF | TGTGCCAGCAGTCCGGGACAGTCCTACGAGCAGTACTTC
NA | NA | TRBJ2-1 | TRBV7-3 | CASSGVRDEQFF | TGTGCCAGCAGTGGAGTTAGAGATGAGCAGTTCTTC
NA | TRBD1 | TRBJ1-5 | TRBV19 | CASSIPTGDQPQHF | TGTGCCAGTAGTATCCCGACAGGGGATCAGCCCCAGCATTTT
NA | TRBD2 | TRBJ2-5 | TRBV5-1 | CASSSVWGGGTQETQYF | TGCGCCAGCAGCTCCGTCTGGGGGGGAGGTACCCAAGAGACCCAGTACTTC
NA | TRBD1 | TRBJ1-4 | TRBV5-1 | CASSLTGGAGNEKLFF | TGCGCCAGCAGCCTGACAGGGGGCGCGGGTAATGAAAAACTGTTTTTT
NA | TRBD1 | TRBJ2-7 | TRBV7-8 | CASSQQLWTGSHEQYF | TGTGCCAGCAGCCAGCAGCTTTGGACAGGCTCCCACGAGCAGTACTTC
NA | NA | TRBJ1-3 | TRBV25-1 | CASSESGGSSGNTIYF | TGTGCCAGCAGTGAATCTGGGGGCAGCTCTGGAAACACCATATATTTT
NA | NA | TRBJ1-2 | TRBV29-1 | CSVEGRQAPRGYTF | TGCAGCGTTGAAGGAAGACAGGCCCCGCGGGGCTACACCTTC
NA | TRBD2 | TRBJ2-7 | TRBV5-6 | CASSWGGPGLSYEQYF | TGTGCCAGCAGTTGGGGGGGACCGGGACTCTCCTACGAGCAGTACTTC
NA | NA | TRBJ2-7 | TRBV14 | CASSQGGYEQYF | TGTGCCAGCAGCCAGGGGGGCTACGAGCAGTACTTC
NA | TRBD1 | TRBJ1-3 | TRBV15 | CATSRSTGSGNTIYF | TGTGCCACCAGCAGGTCGACAGGGAGTGGAAACACCATATATTTT
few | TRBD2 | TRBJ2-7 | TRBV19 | CASSIMAGAYEQYF | TGTGCCAGTAGTATAATGGCGGGGGCCTACGAGCAGTACTTC
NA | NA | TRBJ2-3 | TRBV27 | CASSLEWGSADTQYF | TGTGCCAGCAGTTTAGAATGGGGTAGCGCAGATACGCAGTATTTT
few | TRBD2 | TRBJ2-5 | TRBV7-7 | CASSLDGAGKTQYF | TGTGCTAGCAGCTTAGATGGAGCGGGGAAGACCCAGTACTTC
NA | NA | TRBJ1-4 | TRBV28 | CASSLTGPFNEKLFF | TGTGCCAGCAGTCTAACAGGACCCTTTAATGAAAAACTGTTTTTT
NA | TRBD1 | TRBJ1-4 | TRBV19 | CASQSRGQGEKLFF | TGTGCCAGTCAATCGCGGGGACAGGGGGAAAAACTGTTTTTT
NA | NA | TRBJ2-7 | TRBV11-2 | CASSFNPLAGTSYEQYF | TGTGCCAGCAGCTTCAATCCCCTGGCGGGGACCTCCTACGAGCAGTACTTC
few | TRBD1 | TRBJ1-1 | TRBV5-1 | CASSLRQGRNTEAFF | TGCGCCAGCAGTCTCCGACAGGGTAGAAACACTGAAGCTTTCTTT
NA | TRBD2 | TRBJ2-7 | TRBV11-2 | CASSLDFASGSSYEQYF | TGTGCCAGCAGCTTAGATTTCGCTAGCGGGAGCTCCTACGAGCAGTACTTC
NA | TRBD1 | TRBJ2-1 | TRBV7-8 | CASSLEGTQGEQFF | TGTGCCAGCAGCTTAGAGGGTACACAGGGGGAGCAGTTCTTC
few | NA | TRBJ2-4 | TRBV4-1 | CASSQGLLNGIQYF | TGCGCCAGCAGCCAAGGCCTCCTCAACGGCATTCAGTACTTC
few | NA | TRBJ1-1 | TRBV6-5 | CASSYSTTRPTEAFF | TGTGCCAGCAGTTACTCGACGACTCGACCCACTGAAGCTTTCTTT
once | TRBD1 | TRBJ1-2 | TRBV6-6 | CASSYEGAPYGYTF | TGTGCCAGCAGTTACGAGGGGGCCCCCTATGGCTACACCTTC
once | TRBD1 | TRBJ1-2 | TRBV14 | CASSQERVTGVAYGYTF | TGTGCCAGCAGCCAAGAAAGGGTAACAGGGGTGGCCTATGGCTACACCTTC
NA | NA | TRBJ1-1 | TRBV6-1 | CASGRDAVSTEAFF | TGTGCCAGCGGGCGGGACGCCGTGTCCACTGAAGCTTTCTTT
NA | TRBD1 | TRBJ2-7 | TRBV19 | CASSAGGVNEQYF | TGTGCCAGTAGTGCAGGGGGCGTCAACGAGCAGTACTTC
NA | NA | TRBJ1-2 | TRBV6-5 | CAAGVANYGYTF | TGTGCAGCGGGGGTAGCTAACTATGGCTACACCTTC
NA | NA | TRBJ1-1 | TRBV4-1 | CASSQESGGTEAFF | TGCGCCAGCAGCCAAGAATCAGGAGGCACTGAAGCTTTCTTT
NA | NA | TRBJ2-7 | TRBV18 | CASSPQLGGWEGEQYF | TGTGCCAGCTCACCACAATTGGGGGGCTGGGAGGGCGAGCAGTACTTC
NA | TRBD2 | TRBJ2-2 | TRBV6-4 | CASVELAGLLNTGELFF | TGTGCCAGCGTCGAGCTAGCGGGGCTCTTGAACACCGGGGAGCTGTTTTTT
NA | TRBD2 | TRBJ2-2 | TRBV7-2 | CASSLAPSGARTGELFF | TGTGCCAGCAGCTTAGCGCCTAGCGGGGCGCGAACCGGGGAGCTGTTTTTT
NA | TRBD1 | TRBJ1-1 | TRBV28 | CASSWTGGANTEAFF | TGTGCCAGCAGTTGGACAGGGGGGGCGAACACTGAAGCTTTCTTT
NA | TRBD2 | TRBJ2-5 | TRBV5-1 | CASSLSAGKTQYF | TGCGCCAGCAGCTTGTCAGCGGGAAAGACCCAGTACTTC
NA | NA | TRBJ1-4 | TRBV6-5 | CASSSQTGPNEKLFF | TGTGCCAGCAGTTCACAGACAGGACCTAATGAAAAACTGTTTTTT
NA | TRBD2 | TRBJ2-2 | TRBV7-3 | CASSPGLAAGELFF | TGTGCCAGCAGCCCCGGACTAGCTGCTGGGGAGCTGTTTTTT
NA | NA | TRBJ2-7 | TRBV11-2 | CASSTPTGPYEQYF | TGTGCCAGCAGCACACCTACAGGGCCCTACGAGCAGTACTTC
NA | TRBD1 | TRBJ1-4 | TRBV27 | CAASGTGTDEKLFF | TGTGCCGCCTCAGGGACAGGGACGGATGAAAAACTGTTTTTT
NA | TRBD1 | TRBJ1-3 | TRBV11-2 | CASSLDRGSGNTIHF | TGTGCCAGCAGCTTGGACAGGGGCTCTGGAAACACCATACATTTT
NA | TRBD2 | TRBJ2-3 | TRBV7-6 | CASSQTGGLQDTQYF | TGTGCCAGCAGCCAAACGGGGGGGCTTCAAGATACGCAGTATTTT
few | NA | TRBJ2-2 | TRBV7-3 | CASSSGGGVDGELFF | TGTGCCAGCAGCTCGGGAGGGGGCGTCGACGGGGAGCTGTTTTTT
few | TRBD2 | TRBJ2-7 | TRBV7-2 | CASSRTSGRYEQYF | TGTGCCAGCAGCCGGACTAGCGGGAGGTACGAGCAGTACTTC
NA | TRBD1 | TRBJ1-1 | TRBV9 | CASRGTGRGSEAFF | TGTGCCAGCAGGGGGACAGGGAGGGGGTCTGAAGCTTTCTTT
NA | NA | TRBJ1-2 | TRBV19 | CASSTGPGYGYTF | TGTGCCAGTAGTACGGGTCCGGGCTATGGCTACACCTTC
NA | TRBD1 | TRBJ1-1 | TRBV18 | CASSLRQGARVEAFF | TGTGCCAGCTCTCTGAGACAGGGGGCGAGGGTGGAAGCTTTCTTT
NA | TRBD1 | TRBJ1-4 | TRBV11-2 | CASSQQGATNEKLFF | TGTGCCAGCAGCCAACAGGGGGCAACTAATGAAAAACTGTTTTTT
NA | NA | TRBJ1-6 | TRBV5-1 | CASRVRTDNSPLHF | TGCGCCAGCAGGGTTCGGACTGACAATTCACCCCTCCACTTT
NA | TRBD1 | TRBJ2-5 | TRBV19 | CASSIDLGTGGTQETQYF | TGTGCCAGTAGTATAGATCTTGGGACAGGTGGAACACAAGAGACCCAGTACTTC
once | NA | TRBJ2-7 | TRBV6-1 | CASSAEYEQYF | TGTGCCAGCAGTGCAGAATACGAGCAGTACTTC
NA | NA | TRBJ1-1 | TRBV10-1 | CASSVGGRDTEAFF | TGCGCCAGCAGTGTGGGGGGTAGAGACACTGAAGCTTTCTTT
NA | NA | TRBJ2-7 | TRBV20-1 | CSAGASYEQYF | TGCAGTGCGGGGGCATCCTACGAGCAGTACTTC
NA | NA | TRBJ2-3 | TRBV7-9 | CASSPRGDTQYF | TGTGCCAGCAGCCCACGGGGGGATACGCAGTATTTT
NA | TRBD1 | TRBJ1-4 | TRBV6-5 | CASSYSTGTGYEKLFF | TGTGCCAGCAGTTACTCGACCGGGACAGGTTATGAAAAACTGTTTTTT
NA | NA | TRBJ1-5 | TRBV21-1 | CASSKERGRSGDSNQPQHF | TGTGCCAGCAGCAAAGAGCGGGGGCGGTCGGGGGATAGCAATCAGCCCCAGCATTTT